The 27 T cell receptor beta chains listed next were all sequenced from one sample in a study of blood T cell repertoires in COVID-19. The assay was immunoSEQ multiplex PCR, and TCRdb's table has in-frame clones only and misses some. The sample lists 310,000 or so clones, roughly nine tenths occurring once. The material sequenced was peripheral blood. All receptors derive from a woman aged 45-59 years who had recovered from COVID-19.

V gene TRBV20-1 combines with J gene TRBJ2-7; no clear D. The V and J ends lost 4 bases and 6 bases respectively, with 10 bases between them. Germline V CDR1 and CDR2: DFQATT, SNEGSKA (reference sequence). The CDR3 length is 11 residues. CDR3 loop: CSATPHSEQYF. CDR3 bases: TGCAGTGCTACCCCTCACTCCGAGCAGTACTTC.

The chain joins TRBV5-1 to TRBJ2-6, with TRBD1 as a possible D gene (5 bases). The CDR3 sequence is 14 residues long. Germline V gene lookup returns CDR1 SGHRS and CDR2 YFSETQ. Trimming removed 5 bases at V and 0 bases at J, with 6 bases between. The CDR3 DNA is TGCGCCAGCAGGGGGCACTCTGGGGCCAACGTCCTGACTTTC. Its protein product is CASRGHSGANVLTF.

The chain uses TRBV5-6 and TRBJ2-5; D perhaps matches TRBD1 (5 bases). Trimming removed 0 bases from V and 3 bases from J, with 12 bases in between. Germline-derived CDR1 and CDR2 are SGHDT and YYEEEE. The CDR3 has 15 residues. DNA of the CDR3: TGTGCCAGCAGCTTGGTAGGCAGGGAAGAAGAGACCCAGTACTTC. Protein sequence: CASSLVGREEETQYF.

Turning to this clone: Other DNA variants within this sample encode the same CDR3. The rearrangement links TRBV28 to TRBJ1-2; TRBD1 is a possible D gene (5 bases). V lost 3 bases and J 2 bases, leaving 7 bases between the germline ends. Germline V gives CDR1 MDHEN, CDR2 SYDVKM. This CDR3 has 13 amino acids. This CDR3 reads CASSFQGNYGYTF. In nucleotides, the CDR3 is TGTGCCAGCAGTTTCCAGGGAAACTATGGCTACACCTTC.

This sequence joins TRBV18 and TRBJ1-1, with 7 bases identical to TRBD1. Trimming took 5 bases from V and 4 from J; bases not matched to a gene: 7. The CDR3 runs to 14 residues. The germline gives CDR1 KGHSH, CDR2 LQKENI. This chain's CDR3 is CASSGNRGGTEAFF. The CDR3 coding sequence is TGTGCCAGCTCAGGTAACAGGGGAGGCACTGAAGCTTTCTTT. Drawing the rest from reference TRBV18 and TRBJ1-1, the complete variable domain is NAGVMQNPRHLVRRRGQEARLRCSPMKGHSHVYWYRQLPEEGLKFMVYLQKENIIDESGMPKERFSAEFPKEGPSILRIQQVVRGDSAAYFCASSGNRGGTEAFFGQGTRLTVV.

This clone has just a few counts. The V and J genes are TRBV5-6 and TRBJ2-7; possibly TRBD1 for D (6 bases). The V and J ends lost 0 bases and 3 bases respectively, with 16 bases between them. Germline V CDR1 and CDR2: SGHDT, YYEEEE. CDR3 size: 16 residues. As DNA, the CDR3 is TGTGCCAGCAGCTTGGGACCAGGGGTGCGTCTCTACGAGCAGTACTTC. As protein: CASSLGPGVRLYEQYF.

The chain couples TRBV28 to TRBJ1-6; D possibly corresponds to TRBD1 (5 bases). With 5 bases removed from V and 0 bases from J, the gap between germline ends came to 8 bases. This CDR3 region has 15 residues. From germline, CDR1 is MDHEN and CDR2 SYDVKM. CDR3 loop: CASSGGSSYNSPLHF. CDR3 coding DNA: TGTGCCAGCAGTGGGGGGAGCTCCTATAATTCACCCCTCCACTTT.

This sequence joins TRBV7-9 and TRBJ2-7; the match to TRBD1 covers 7 bases. The V gene's germline CDR1 is SEHNR and CDR2 FQNEAQ (reference sequence). J gave up 1 base and V 4 bases, and 7 bases lay outside the gene matches. This CDR3 spans 15 amino acids. The CDR3 loop reads CASSYPAGGSYEQYF. The CDR3 DNA follows: TGTGCCAGCAGCTACCCGGCAGGGGGATCCTACGAGCAGTACTTC.

This rearrangement joins TRBV2 to TRBJ2-3; 9 bases map to TRBD2. This CDR3 has 18 residues. Losses at the gene ends were 4 bases for V and 0 bases for J; bases not matched to a gene: 11. Germline CDR1 and CDR2: SNHLY and FYNNEI. CDR3: CASSGAGLAQTSTDTQYF. CDR3 sequence (DNA): TGTGCCAGCAGTGGGGCCGGACTAGCGCAGACAAGCACAGATACGCAGTATTTT.

The V call is TRBV15, the J call TRBJ2-2; 8 bases match TRBD1. J lost 7 bases, V lost 8 bases, and 9 bases had no gene match. This CDR3 contains 14 residues. Germline V CDR1 and CDR2: LNHNV, YYDKDF (reference sequence). This chain's CDR3 is CATQRTGRIGELFF. For the CDR3, the DNA is TGTGCCACCCAACGGACAGGGAGGATCGGGGAGCTGTTTTTT.

The chain employs TRBV28 and TRBJ2-7, with a weak D call TRBD2 (6 bases). The V and J ends lost 5 bases and 2 bases respectively, with 16 bases between them. The CDR3 is 15 residues long. Per germline, CDR1 MDHEN and CDR2 SYDVKM. CDR3 in amino acids: CASSADGRETYEQYF. The CDR3 bases are TGTGCCAGCAGTGCGGACGGCCGGGAGACCTACGAGCAGTACTTC.

The CDR3 nucleotides read TGTGCCAGCTCACCATTAACCGGGGTCACTGAAGCTTTCTTT. Amino acids: CASSPLTGVTEAFF. The chain is built from TRBV18 and TRBJ1-1; D call uncertain. Germline-derived CDR1 and CDR2 are KGHSH and LQKENI. Trimming took off 2 bases at V and 4 bases at J, with 11 bases between the two ends. The CDR3 runs to 14 residues.

The rearrangement joins TRBV20-1 to TRBJ2-3; 10 bases fit TRBD2. The CDR3 is 15 residues long. Losses at the gene ends were 3 bases for V and 2 bases for J; bases not matched to a gene: 5. Germline CDR1 DFQATT, CDR2 SNEGSKA (reference sequence). The CDR3 region is CSASPLAGDTDTQYF. Written as DNA, the CDR3 is TGCAGTGCTAGTCCGCTAGCGGGGGACACAGATACGCAGTATTTT.

The chain uses TRBV11-2 and TRBJ1-3; D remains ambiguous. V was pared by 2 bases and J by 2 bases, with 19 bases between. Germline V CDR1 and CDR2: SGHAT, FQNNGV. The CDR3 is made up of 18 amino acids. This CDR3 reads CASSLRGGIIGPGNTIYF. In DNA, the CDR3 is TGTGCCAGCAGCTTAAGAGGAGGGATCATTGGTCCTGGAAACACCATATATTTT.

The chain combines TRBV3-1 (or the pseudogene TRBV3-2) with TRBJ2-2; 8 bases map to TRBD2. Germline CDR1 and CDR2: LGHDT and YNNKEL (reference sequence). The ends lost 8 bases at V and 6 bases at J; junction bases unmatched: 14. The CDR3 totals 16 residues. DNA of the CDR3: TGTGCCAGCGAGGGGCCGGCGGGAGGAGGAGCCGGGGAGCTGTTTTTT. This sequence encodes CASEGPAGGGAGELFF.

V gene TRBV18 combines with J gene TRBJ1-1; maybe TRBD1 (5 bases). This CDR3 is 15 amino acids long. The ends were cut back, 1 base at V and 4 bases at J, with 13 bases in the middle. The V gene's germline CDR1 is KGHSH and CDR2 LQKENI. For the CDR3, the DNA is TGTGCCAGCTCACCACTCGGGGGTTTCGGCACTGAAGCTTTCTTT. Translation gives CASSPLGGFGTEAFF.

In nucleotides, the CDR3 is TGTGCCAGCAGTGAAGGGGGGACAGGACTCTACGAGCAGTACTTC. Translation gives CASSEGGTGLYEQYF. V is TRBV2 and J is TRBJ2-7; TRBD1 agrees at 8 bases. The CDR3 extends over 15 amino acids. The J segment lost 3 bases and the V segment lost 1 base, leaving 5 bases of the junction unmatched. Germline assignment: CDR1 SNHLY and CDR2 FYNNEI.

The chain combines TRBV18 with TRBJ1-2; weak D call: TRBD1 (6 bases). V lost 3 bases and J lost 0, with 23 bases in between. The CDR3 is made up of 19 amino acids. Germline lookup yields CDR1 KGHSH and CDR2 LQKENI. DNA of the CDR3: TGTGCCAGCTCACCCCTGGACAGTTGGCAAGAGATCGCTAACTATGGCTACACCTTC. Its protein product is CASSPLDSWQEIANYGYTF.

The chain carries TRBV4-3 and TRBJ1-1, with D perhaps matching TRBD1 (5 bases). The ends were cut back, 0 bases at V and 7 bases at J, with 30 bases in the middle. CDR3 length: 20 amino acids. The germline gives CDR1 LGHNA, CDR2 YSLEER. DNA of the CDR3: TGCGCCAGCAGCCAAGATACGGTCGGGTGGCAGGGAAAATCTAAGGGTGAAGCTTTCTTT. Translation gives CASSQDTVGWQGKSKGEAFF.

This clone was picked up one time. The chain joins TRBV5-1 to TRBJ2-7; tentatively, D is TRBD1 (5 bases). V lost 4 bases to trimming and J lost 0 bases, with 8 bases between them. This CDR3 contains 13 residues. CDR1 and CDR2 from the germline V gene are SGHRS and YFSETQ. CDR3 bases: TGCGCCAGCAGCGTGGACAACTCCTACGAGCAGTACTTC. This encodes CASSVDNSYEQYF.

The chain combines TRBV29-1 with TRBJ2-5; 12 positions agree with TRBD2. V gave up 7 bases and J gave up 5 bases; unmatched junction bases: 8. This CDR3 contains 14 residues. Germline lookup yields CDR1 SQVTM and CDR2 ANQGSEA. The CDR3 DNA reads as TGCAGCGCGGGTGCCGGACTAGCGGGGGAGACCCAGTACTTC. It translates to CSAGAGLAGETQYF.

The chain combines TRBV5-1 with TRBJ2-2; TRBD1 aligns across 8 bases. CDR1 and CDR2 (germline): SGHRS, YFSETQ. The CDR3 extends over 15 amino acids. The trim removed 1 base at V and 3 bases at J, leaving 2 bases unmatched. The CDR3 loop reads CASSLSTGDTGELFF. The CDR3 coding sequence is TGCGCCAGCAGCTTGTCGACAGGGGACACCGGGGAGCTGTTTTTT.

This chain connects TRBV2 to TRBJ2-1; 9 positions agree with TRBD2. V shed 11 bases, J shed 3 bases, and the junction held 11 bases outside the gene matches. The CDR3 has 15 residues. CDR1 SNHLY and CDR2 FYNNEI come from the germline V gene. CDR3 sequence (DNA): TGTGCCGGATCGGTGACTAGCGGTAGCTACAATGAGCAGTTCTTC. Its translation is CAGSVTSGSYNEQFF.

The V and J genes are TRBV12-3 or TRBV12-4 and TRBJ2-1; no clear D. Trimming took 5 bases from V and 9 from J, leaving 8 bases between them. The CDR3 loop spans 11 amino acids. The CDR3 nucleotides are TGTGCCAGCAGTAGCAAGATTGAGCAGTTCTTC. This encodes CASSSKIEQFF.

The J gene is TRBJ2-5, the V gene TRBV9, with TRBD2 identical over 8 bases. Germline CDR1 is SGDLS and CDR2 is YYNGEE. This CDR3 is built from 14 residues. The junction had 5 bases not matched to a gene; V was cut back by 4 bases and J by 3 bases. For the CDR3, the DNA is TGTGCCAGCAGCCCCAAGGGACTAGAAGAGACCCAGTACTTC. This codes for CASSPKGLEETQYF.

The chain combines TRBV6-2 or TRBV6-3 with TRBJ2-2; D gene uncertain. The CDR3 consists of 15 residues. Trimming shortened V by 5 bases and J by 6 bases, and 16 bases separated the two germline ends. Germline lookup yields CDR1 MNHEY and CDR2 SVGEGT. CDR3 amino acids: CASSPPSSGSGELFF. The CDR3 nucleotides are TGTGCCAGCAGTCCACCCTCCTCCGGTTCCGGGGAGCTGTTTTTT.

The chain carries TRBV6-6 and TRBJ2-7; no reliable D call. The CDR3 has 14 residues. V was shortened by 2 bases and J by 0 bases, with 8 bases between the two germline ends. The V gene's germline CDR1 is MNHNY and CDR2 SVGAGI (reference sequence). CDR3 in amino acids: CASSYGRHSYEQYF. The CDR3 bases are TGTGCCAGCAGTTACGGCAGGCACTCCTACGAGCAGTACTTC.